A single sample gave rise to the 10 T cell receptor beta chains below, sequenced in a study of memory CD4+ T cells and cytomegalovirus serostatus. Clones were sequenced by immunoSEQ multiplex PCR, and TCRdb holds only the in-frame ones, with some missing. The sample contains under 50,000 clones, roughly 80% of which appear only once. Single viable CD3+CD4+CD8-CD45RO+ cells were sorted as the memory CD4+ T cells. Sequencing used memory CD4+ T cells from blood. The receptors come from an adult in good health and CMV-seropositive.

This clone was recorded a few times. This sample includes further DNA sequences coding for the same CDR3. V gene TRBV19 combines with J gene TRBJ1-5, with D perhaps matching TRBD1 (5 bases). V was trimmed by 5 bases and J by 3 bases, leaving 8 bases between them. The CDR3 covers 13 residues. CDR1 is LNHDA, CDR2 SQIVND, per germline (reference sequence). The CDR3 coding sequence is TGTGCCAGTAGTGGGACGGACAATCAGCCCCAGCATTTT. It translates to CASSGTDNQPQHF.

V gene TRBV5-1 combines with J gene TRBJ2-2; tentative D call: TRBD1 (6 bases). Germline CDR1 reads SGHRS; CDR2 reads YFSETQ. Trimming left V 4 bases short and J 1 base short, with 8 bases between. The CDR3 length is 14 residues. DNA for the CDR3: TGCGCCAGCAGCCGGACAGAGAACACCGGGGAGCTGTTTTTT. The encoded protein is CASSRTENTGELFF.

V is TRBV18 and J is TRBJ1-4; D perhaps matches TRBD1 (5 bases). V lost 7 bases and J lost 5, with 11 bases in between. This CDR3 contains 13 residues. Germline V gene lookup returns CDR1 KGHSH and CDR2 LQKENI. The CDR3 sequence: CASFYGGNEKLFF. For the CDR3, the DNA is TGTGCCAGCTTCTATGGGGGAAATGAAAAACTGTTTTTT.

The CDR3 region has the DNA TGTGCCAGCAGCGTACGGACAGGGCACTACACTGAAGCTTTCTTT. Amino acids: CASSVRTGHYTEAFF. The V and J genes are TRBV9 and TRBJ1-1; 8 bases are shared with TRBD1. This CDR3 has 15 residues. Germline V gives CDR1 SGDLS, CDR2 YYNGEE. V shed 1 base, J shed 3 bases, and the junction held 5 bases outside the gene matches.

The rearrangement links TRBV28 to TRBJ2-7; TRBD2 agrees at 10 bases. V lost 4 bases to trimming and J lost 5 bases; unmatched junction nucleotides: 8. The CDR3 sequence is 15 residues long. Germline V gene lookup returns CDR1 MDHEN and CDR2 SYDVKM. This CDR3 reads CASSSLSGGAHEQYF. The DNA for the CDR3 is TGTGCCAGCAGTTCCTTAAGCGGGGGGGCCCACGAGCAGTACTTC.

This clone has only one observation. The CDR3 DNA follows: TGCGCCAGCAGCTTGAAGGAGACCCAGTACTTC. It yields the protein CASSLKETQYF. The J gene is TRBJ2-5, the V gene TRBV5-1; D gene ambiguous. Germline V lookup: CDR1 SGHRS, CDR2 YFSETQ. The CDR3 is 11 residues long. V lost 1 base and J 5 bases, leaving 3 bases between the germline ends.

The chain uses TRBV5-1 and TRBJ2-3; 7 nucleotides line up with TRBD1. The CDR3 covers 14 residues. J was trimmed by 4 bases and V by 3 bases; bases with no gene match: 5. Germline lookup yields CDR1 SGHRS and CDR2 YFSETQ. For the CDR3, the DNA is TGCGCCAGCAGCTGGGGGACAGAATCAGATACGCAGTATTTT. Amino acids: CASSWGTESDTQYF.

The V and J genes are TRBV4-3 and TRBJ1-1; D perhaps matches TRBD1 (5 bases). Germline V gene lookup returns CDR1 LGHNA and CDR2 YSLEER. V lost 0 bases and J 1 base, leaving 12 bases between the germline ends. The CDR3 sequence is 16 residues long. This chain's CDR3 is CASSQDWQGENTEAFF. As DNA, the CDR3 is TGCGCCAGCAGCCAAGATTGGCAGGGCGAGAACACTGAAGCTTTCTTT.

The chain couples TRBV28 to TRBJ2-3; tentative D call: TRBD1 (5 bases). This CDR3 contains 14 residues. The V end lost 5 bases, the J end lost 2 bases, and 11 bases lay between the germline ends. Germline V CDR1 and CDR2: MDHEN, SYDVKM. CDR3 sequence reads: CASSTRVSTDTQYF. The CDR3 DNA reads as TGTGCCAGCAGTACCAGGGTTTCCACAGATACGCAGTATTTT.

This chain joins TRBV6-1 and TRBJ1-3; weak D call: TRBD1 (6 bases). This CDR3 has 14 amino acids. V lost 3 bases and J 2 bases, leaving 8 bases between the germline ends. Germline-derived CDR1 and CDR2 are MNHNS and SASEGT. The CDR3 coding sequence is TGTGCCAGCAGTGACCCAGGGGCTGGAAACACCATATATTTT. Its protein is CASSDPGAGNTIYF.